Given below is one T cell receptor (beta chain) in context. Antigen specificity is unknown. These data are taken from a study of T cell responses to AZD1222 COVID-19 vaccine. Study summary: Timing groups of about 4 and about 12 weeks for second doses were pooled. Study-level findings and limits: The sample set comprised mostly white British donors with more females, and clonal diversity was possibly underestimated. At baseline, just 5 or 6 AZD1222 recipients tested seropositive. It was only after the peak T cell response that any repertoires were sampled.

Assay: immunoSEQ multiplex PCR; the TCRdb copy retains only in-frame clones and omits some. This sample carries over 100,000 clones, less than 95% of them seen once, and the ten largest clones take 6.9%. The CDR3 length is 13 residues. The germline V gene encodes CDR1 LNHDA and CDR2 SQIVND (reference sequence). V was shortened by 3 bases and J by 1 base, with 6 bases between the two germline ends. The input for sequencing was peripheral blood, taken on day 0 of AZD1222 vaccination. V gene TRBV19 combines with J gene TRBJ1-1; D unclear. The TCR originated in an adult in good health. This chain's CDR3 is CASSMETNTEAFF. The CDR3 DNA reads TGTGCCAGTAGTATGGAGACGAACACTGAAGCTTTCTTT.